Sequencing of this T cell receptor (beta chain) was carried out in a study of blood T cell repertoires in COVID-19. Study in general: Acute and convalescent COVID-19 specimens originated in the United States, Italy and Spain. PBMCs, B-cell-depleted T cells, or T cells provided the cDNA or gDNA that made up the material.

Per the germline V gene, CDR1 is SGDLS and CDR2 is YYNGEE. The J segment lost 6 bases and the V segment lost 0 bases, leaving 7 bases of the junction unmatched. This CDR3 is built from 15 residues. This clone was counted once. Repertoires were generated with immunoSEQ multiplex PCR, while TCRdb's copy carries only in-frame clones and drops some. Of some 180,000 clones listed, approximately 83% are singletons. The sequenced sample consisted of peripheral blood. The receptor comes from a woman aged 40 to 50 with COVID-19, enrolled during active disease. The rearrangement links TRBV9 to TRBJ2-3; TRBD1 aligns across 7 bases. The CDR3 reads CASSVGQGIWDTQYF. The DNA for the CDR3 is TGTGCCAGCAGCGTAGGACAGGGAATTTGGGATACGCAGTATTTT. The full variable domain, in which reference TRBV9 and TRBJ2-3 provide the parts outside the CDR3, is DSGVTQTPKHLITATGQRVTLRCSPRSGDLSVYWYQQSLDQGLQFLIQYYNGEERAKGNILERFSAQQFPDLHSELNLSSLELGDSALYFCASSVGQGIWDTQYFGPGTRLTVL.